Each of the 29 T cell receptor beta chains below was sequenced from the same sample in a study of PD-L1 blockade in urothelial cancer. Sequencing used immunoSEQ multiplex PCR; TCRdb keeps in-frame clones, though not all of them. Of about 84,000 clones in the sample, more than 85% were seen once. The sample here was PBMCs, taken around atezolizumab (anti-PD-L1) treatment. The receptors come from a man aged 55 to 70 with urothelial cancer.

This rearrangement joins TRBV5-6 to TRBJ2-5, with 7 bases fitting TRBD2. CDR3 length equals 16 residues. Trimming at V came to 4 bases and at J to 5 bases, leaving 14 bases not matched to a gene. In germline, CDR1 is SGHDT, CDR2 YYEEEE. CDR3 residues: CASSPGASGGRETQYF. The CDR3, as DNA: TGTGCCAGCAGCCCCGGGGCGTCGGGAGGTAGGGAGACCCAGTACTTC. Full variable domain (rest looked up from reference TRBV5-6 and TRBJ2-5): DAGVTQSPTHLIKTRGQQVTLRCSPKSGHDTVSWYQQALGQGPQFIFQYYEEEERQRGNFPDRFSGHQFPNYSSELNVNALLLGDSALYLCASSPGASGGRETQYFGPGTRLLVL.

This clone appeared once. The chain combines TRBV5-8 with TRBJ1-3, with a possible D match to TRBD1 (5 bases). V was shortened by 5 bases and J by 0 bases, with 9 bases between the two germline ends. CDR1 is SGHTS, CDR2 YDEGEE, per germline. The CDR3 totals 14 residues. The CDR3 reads CASSPRVSGNTIYF. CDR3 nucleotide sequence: TGTGCCAGCAGTCCCAGGGTCTCTGGAAACACCATATATTTT.

This CDR3 reads CASSLDGGRRNEKLFF. CDR3 DNA sequence: TGCGCCAGCAGCCTAGATGGAGGACGGCGTAATGAAAAACTGTTTTTT. This chain joins TRBV4-3 and TRBJ1-4; D is unclear. This CDR3 spans 16 amino acids. Looked up from germline, CDR1 is LGHNA and CDR2 is YSLEER. The V end lost 4 bases, the J end lost 4 bases, and 16 bases lay between the germline ends.

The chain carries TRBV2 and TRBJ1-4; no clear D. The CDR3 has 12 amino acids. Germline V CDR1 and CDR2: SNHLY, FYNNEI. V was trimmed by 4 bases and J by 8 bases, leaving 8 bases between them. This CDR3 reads CASSGEREKLFF. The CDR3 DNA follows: TGTGCCAGCAGTGGGGAGCGGGAAAAACTGTTTTTT.

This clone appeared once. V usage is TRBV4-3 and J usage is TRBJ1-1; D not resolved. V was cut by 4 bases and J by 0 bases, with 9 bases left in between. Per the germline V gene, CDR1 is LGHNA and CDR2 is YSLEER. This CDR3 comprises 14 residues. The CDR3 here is CASSPSRLNTEAFF. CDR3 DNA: TGCGCCAGCAGCCCCTCTAGGTTGAACACTGAAGCTTTCTTT.

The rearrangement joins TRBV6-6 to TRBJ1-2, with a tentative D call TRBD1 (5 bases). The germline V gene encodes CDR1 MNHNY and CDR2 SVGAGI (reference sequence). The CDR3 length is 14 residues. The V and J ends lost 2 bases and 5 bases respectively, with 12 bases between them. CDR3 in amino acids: CASSYVAGLYGYTF. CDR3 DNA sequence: TGTGCCAGCAGTTACGTGGCAGGGCTTTATGGCTACACCTTC.

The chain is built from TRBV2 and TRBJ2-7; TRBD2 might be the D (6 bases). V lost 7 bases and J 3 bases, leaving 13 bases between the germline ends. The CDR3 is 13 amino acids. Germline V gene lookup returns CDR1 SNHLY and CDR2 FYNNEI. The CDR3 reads CASTTGASYEQYF. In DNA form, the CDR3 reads TGTGCCAGCACAACGGGAGCCAGCTACGAGCAGTACTTC.

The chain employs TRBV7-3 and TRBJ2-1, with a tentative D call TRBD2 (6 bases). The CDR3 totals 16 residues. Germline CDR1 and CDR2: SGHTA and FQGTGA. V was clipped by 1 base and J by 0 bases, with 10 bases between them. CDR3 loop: CASSLRAGSSYNEQFF. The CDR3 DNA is TGTGCCAGCAGCTTAAGGGCGGGGAGCTCCTACAATGAGCAGTTCTTC.

CDR3 sequence: CASSLSPDRATEAFF. As DNA, the CDR3 is TGTGCCAGCAGCTTATCCCCTGACAGGGCGACTGAAGCTTTCTTT. The V gene is TRBV7-3, the J gene TRBJ1-1; 7 bases map to TRBD1. The CDR3 contains 15 residues. Germline assignment: CDR1 SGHTA and CDR2 FQGTGA. The V gene end was trimmed by 2 bases and the J gene end by 5 bases; junction bases not matched to a gene: 8.

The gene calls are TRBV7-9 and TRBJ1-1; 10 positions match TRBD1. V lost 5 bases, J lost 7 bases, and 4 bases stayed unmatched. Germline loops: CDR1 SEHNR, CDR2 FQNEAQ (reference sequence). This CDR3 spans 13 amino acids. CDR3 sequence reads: CASSTGTGDEAFF. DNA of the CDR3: TGTGCCAGCAGCACCGGGACAGGGGATGAAGCTTTCTTT.

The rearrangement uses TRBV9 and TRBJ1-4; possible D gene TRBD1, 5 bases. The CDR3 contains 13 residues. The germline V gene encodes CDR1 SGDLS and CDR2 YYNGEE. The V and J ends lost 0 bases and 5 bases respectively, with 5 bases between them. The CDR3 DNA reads TGTGCCAGCAGCGTAGGACAGAATGAAAAACTGTTTTTT. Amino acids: CASSVGQNEKLFF.

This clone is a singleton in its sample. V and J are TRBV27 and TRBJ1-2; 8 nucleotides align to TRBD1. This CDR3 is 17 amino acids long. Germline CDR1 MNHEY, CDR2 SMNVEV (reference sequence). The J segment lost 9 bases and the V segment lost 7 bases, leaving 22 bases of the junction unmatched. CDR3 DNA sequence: TGTGCCAGCACCCTCAGGACAGGGCAGGGGGTCCCGATGAGCTACACCTTC. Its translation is CASTLRTGQGVPMSYTF.

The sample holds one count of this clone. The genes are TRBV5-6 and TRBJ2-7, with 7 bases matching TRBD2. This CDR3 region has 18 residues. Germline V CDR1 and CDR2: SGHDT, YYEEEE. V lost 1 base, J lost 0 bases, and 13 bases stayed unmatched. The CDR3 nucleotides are TGTGCCAGCAGCTTGAGGTCGGGACCGGGACTAAGCTCCTACGAGCAGTACTTC. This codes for CASSLRSGPGLSSYEQYF.

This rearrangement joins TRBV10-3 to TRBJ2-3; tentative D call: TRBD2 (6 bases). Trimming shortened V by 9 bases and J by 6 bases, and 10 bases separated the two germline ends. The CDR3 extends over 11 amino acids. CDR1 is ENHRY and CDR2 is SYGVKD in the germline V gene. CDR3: CAIRAGDTQYF. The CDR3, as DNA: TGTGCCATTAGGGCGGGGGATACGCAGTATTTT.

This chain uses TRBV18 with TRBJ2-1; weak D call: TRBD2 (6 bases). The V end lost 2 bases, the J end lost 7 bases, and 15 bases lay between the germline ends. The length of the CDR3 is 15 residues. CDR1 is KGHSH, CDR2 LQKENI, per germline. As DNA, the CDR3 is TGTGCCAGCTCACCAACAACTAGCCTTGGGAATGAGCAGTTCTTC. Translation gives CASSPTTSLGNEQFF. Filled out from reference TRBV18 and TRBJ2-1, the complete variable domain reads NAGVMQNPRHLVRRRGQEARLRCSPMKGHSHVYWYRQLPEEGLKFMVYLQKENIIDESGMPKERFSAEFPKEGPSILRIQQVVRGDSAAYFCASSPTTSLGNEQFFGPGTRLTVL.

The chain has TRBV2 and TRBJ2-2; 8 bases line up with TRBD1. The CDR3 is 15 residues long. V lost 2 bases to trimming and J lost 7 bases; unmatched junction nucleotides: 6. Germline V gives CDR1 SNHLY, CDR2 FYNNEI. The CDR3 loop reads CASSEQGARIGELFF. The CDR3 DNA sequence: TGTGCCAGCAGTGAACAGGGGGCTAGGATCGGGGAGCTGTTTTTT. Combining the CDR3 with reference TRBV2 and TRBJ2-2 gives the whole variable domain EPEVTQTPSHQVTQMGQEVILRCVPISNHLYFYWYRQILGQKVEFLVSFYNNEISEKSEIFDDQFSVERPDGSNFTLKIRSTKLEDSAMYFCASSEQGARIGELFFGEGSRLTVL.

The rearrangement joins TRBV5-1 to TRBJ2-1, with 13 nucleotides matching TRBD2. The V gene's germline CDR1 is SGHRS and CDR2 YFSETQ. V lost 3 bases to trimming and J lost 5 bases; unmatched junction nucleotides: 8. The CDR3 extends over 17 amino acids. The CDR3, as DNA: TGCGCCAGCAGCTACGGACTAGCGGGGGCGCAGAACAATGAGCAGTTCTTC. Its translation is CASSYGLAGAQNNEQFF.

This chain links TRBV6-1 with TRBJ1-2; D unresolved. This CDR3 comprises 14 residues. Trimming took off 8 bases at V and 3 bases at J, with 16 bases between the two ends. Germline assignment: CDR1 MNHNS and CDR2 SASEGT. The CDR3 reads CASLHRAGDYGYTF. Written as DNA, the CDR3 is TGTGCCAGCTTGCACCGGGCCGGGGACTATGGCTACACCTTC.

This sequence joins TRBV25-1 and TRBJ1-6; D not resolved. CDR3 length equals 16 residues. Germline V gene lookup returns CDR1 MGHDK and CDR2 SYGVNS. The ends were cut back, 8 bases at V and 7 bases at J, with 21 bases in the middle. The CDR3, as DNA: TGTGCCAGCGGTGGCGAGGTTAGCGTTTGGAATTCACCCCTCCACTTT. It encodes CASGGEVSVWNSPLHF.

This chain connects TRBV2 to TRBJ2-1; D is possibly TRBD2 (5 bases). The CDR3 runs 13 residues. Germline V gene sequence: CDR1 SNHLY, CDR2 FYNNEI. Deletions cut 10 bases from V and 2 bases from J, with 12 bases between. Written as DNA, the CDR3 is TGTGCCACCCGTTCCGGGACCTACAATGAGCAGTTCTTC. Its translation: CATRSGTYNEQFF.

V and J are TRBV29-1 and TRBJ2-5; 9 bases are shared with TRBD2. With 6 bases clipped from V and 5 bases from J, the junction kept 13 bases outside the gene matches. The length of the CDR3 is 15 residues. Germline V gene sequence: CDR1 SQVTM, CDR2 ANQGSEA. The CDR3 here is CSVEPGLAVGETQYF. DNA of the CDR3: TGCAGCGTAGAACCGGGACTAGCAGTCGGCGAGACCCAGTACTTC.

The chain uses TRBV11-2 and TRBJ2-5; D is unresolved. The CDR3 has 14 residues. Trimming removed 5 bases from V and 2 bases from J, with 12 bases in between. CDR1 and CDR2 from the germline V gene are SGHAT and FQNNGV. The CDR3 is CASSPRGVQETQYF. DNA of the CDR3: TGTGCCAGCAGCCCCCGCGGCGTACAAGAGACCCAGTACTTC.

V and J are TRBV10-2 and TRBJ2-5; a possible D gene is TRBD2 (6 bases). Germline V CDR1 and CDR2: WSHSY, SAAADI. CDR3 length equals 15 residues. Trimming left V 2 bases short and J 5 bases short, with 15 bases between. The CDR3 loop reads CASSETGLLRETQYF. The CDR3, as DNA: TGCGCCAGCAGTGAGACGGGACTCCTCCGGGAGACCCAGTACTTC.

In DNA form, the CDR3 reads TGTGCCAGCTCCAGGACTGGGGCCAACGTCCTGACTTTC. This translates into CASSRTGANVLTF. The chain combines TRBV7-3 with TRBJ2-6; D gene ambiguous. Per germline, CDR1 SGHTA and CDR2 FQGTGA. V was cut by 8 bases and J by 2 bases, with 7 bases left in between. The length of the CDR3 is 13 residues.

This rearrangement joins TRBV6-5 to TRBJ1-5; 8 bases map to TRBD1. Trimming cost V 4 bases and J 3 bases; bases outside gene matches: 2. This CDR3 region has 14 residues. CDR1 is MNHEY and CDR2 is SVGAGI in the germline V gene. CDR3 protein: CASSLTGVNQPQHF. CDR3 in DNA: TGTGCCAGCAGTTTGACAGGGGTCAATCAGCCCCAGCATTTT.

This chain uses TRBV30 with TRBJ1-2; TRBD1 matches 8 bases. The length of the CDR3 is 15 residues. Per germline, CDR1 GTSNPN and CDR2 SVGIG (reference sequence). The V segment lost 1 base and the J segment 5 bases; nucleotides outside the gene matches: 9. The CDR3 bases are TGTGCCTGGAGTGACGGGACAGGAATAAATTATGGCTACACCTTC. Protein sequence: CAWSDGTGINYGYTF.

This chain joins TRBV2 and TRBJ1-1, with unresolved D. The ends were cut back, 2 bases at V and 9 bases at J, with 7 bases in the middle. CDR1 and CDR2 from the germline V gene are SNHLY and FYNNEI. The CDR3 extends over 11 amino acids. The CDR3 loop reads CASSELAKAFF. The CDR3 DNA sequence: TGTGCCAGCAGTGAACTGGCCAAAGCTTTCTTT.

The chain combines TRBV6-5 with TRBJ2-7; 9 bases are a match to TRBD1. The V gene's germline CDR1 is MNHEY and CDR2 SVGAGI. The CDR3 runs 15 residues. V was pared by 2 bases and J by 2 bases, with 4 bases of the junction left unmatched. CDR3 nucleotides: TGTGCCAGCAGTTACGCCGGGACAGGGACCTACGAGCAGTACTTC. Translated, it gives CASSYAGTGTYEQYF.

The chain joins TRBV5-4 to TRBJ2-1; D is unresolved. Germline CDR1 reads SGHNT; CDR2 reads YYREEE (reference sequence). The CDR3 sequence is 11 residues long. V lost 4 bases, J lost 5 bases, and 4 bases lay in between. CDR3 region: CASSADNEQFF. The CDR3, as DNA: TGTGCCAGCAGCGCGGACAATGAGCAGTTCTTC.